Each of the 14 T cell receptor beta chains below was sequenced from the same sample in a study of cytotoxic CD8 clonotypes in ibrutinib-treated CLL. Produced via immunoSEQ multiplex PCR; TCRdb's table is partial and in-frame only. The table has 130,000 or so clones, about 79% seen once. Sample: PBMCs, taken after 12 months of ibrutinib treatment. The source of these receptors is a human donor with chronic lymphocytic leukemia.

The V gene is TRBV18, the J gene TRBJ1-6, with D tentatively TRBD1 (6 bases). The CDR3 consists of 16 residues. The germline V gene encodes CDR1 KGHSH and CDR2 LQKENI. Trimming pared 0 bases from V and 7 bases from J, leaving 13 bases between. CDR3 bases: TGTGCCAGCTCACCACCGGGACAAAGGACGAATTCACCCCTCCACTTT. This encodes CASSPPGQRTNSPLHF.

V and J are TRBV2 and TRBJ1-1; weak D call: TRBD1 (5 bases). This CDR3 region has 10 residues. Trimming took off 7 bases at V and 8 bases at J, with 8 bases between the two ends. The V gene's germline CDR1 is SNHLY and CDR2 FYNNEI. The CDR3 is CASNNREAFF. The CDR3 region has the DNA TGTGCCAGCAACAACAGGGAAGCTTTCTTT.

The rearrangement uses TRBV15 and TRBJ2-1; D ambiguous. Germline CDR1 is LNHNV and CDR2 is YYDKDF (reference sequence). V dropped 0 bases and J dropped 2 bases, with 8 bases sitting between them. The CDR3 length is 15 residues. The CDR3 nucleotides read TGTGCCACCAGCAGAGACCATGGGCCCTACAATGAGCAGTTCTTC. This gives the protein CATSRDHGPYNEQFF.

The chain employs TRBV6-4 and TRBJ1-1, with D perhaps TRBD1 (5 bases). Germline V gene sequence: CDR1 MRHNA, CDR2 SNTAGT. V was clipped by 3 bases and J by 3 bases, with 14 bases between them. The CDR3 is 15 amino acids. The CDR3 coding sequence is TGTGCCAGCAGTGAGTCGGGACTCCGCGACACTGAAGCTTTCTTT. Protein product: CASSESGLRDTEAFF.

This chain uses TRBV19 with TRBJ1-5; D unresolved. CDR3 length: 15 amino acids. Germline loops: CDR1 LNHDA, CDR2 SQIVND (reference sequence). V lost 0 bases, J lost 2 bases, and 8 bases lay in between. CDR3 in amino acids: CASSIDMIGNQPQHF. The CDR3 region has the DNA TGTGCCAGTAGTATAGATATGATTGGCAATCAGCCCCAGCATTTT. The whole variable domain, filled in from reference TRBV19 and TRBJ1-5, reads DGGITQSPKYLFRKEGQNVTLSCEQNLNHDAMYWYRQDPGQGLRLIYYSQIVNDFQKGDIAEGYSVSREKKESFPLTVTSAQKNPTAFYLCASSIDMIGNQPQHFGDGTRLSIL.

This clone is a singleton in its sample. The chain combines TRBV5-4 with TRBJ2-7, with 9 bases fitting TRBD2. Germline CDR1 and CDR2: SGHNT and YYREEE (reference sequence). The CDR3 runs to 16 residues. The ends lost 3 bases at V and 3 bases at J; junction bases unmatched: 10. The CDR3 here is CASSSTRTSENYEQYF. The DNA of the CDR3 is TGTGCCAGCAGCTCGACCCGGACTAGCGAGAACTACGAGCAGTACTTC. Full variable domain (remainder filled in from reference TRBV5-4 and TRBJ2-7): ETGVTQSPTHLIKTRGQQVTLRCSSQSGHNTVSWYQQALGQGPQFIFQYYREEENGRGNFPPRFSGLQFPNYSSELNVNALELDDSALYLCASSSTRTSENYEQYFGPGTRLTVT.

This clone appeared a few times. The V gene is TRBV5-4, the J gene TRBJ2-5; 10 nucleotides line up with TRBD1. Germline CDR1 SGHNT, CDR2 YYREEE (reference sequence). V lost 4 bases to trimming and J lost 5 bases; unmatched junction nucleotides: 5. The CDR3 loop spans 14 amino acids. The CDR3 loop reads CASSTTGGGETQYF. The CDR3 nucleotides read TGTGCCAGCAGCACGACAGGGGGCGGGGAGACCCAGTACTTC.

This clone was observed a few times. This chain connects TRBV5-1 to TRBJ1-2; D is unresolved. CDR3 length: 12 residues. Germline V gene data show CDR1 as SGHRS and CDR2 as YFSETQ. V lost 1 base and J lost 1, with 2 bases in between. CDR3 nucleotide sequence: TGCGCCAGCAGCTTGAGTAACTATGGCTACACCTTC. Residues: CASSLSNYGYTF.

This sequence joins TRBV5-1 and TRBJ2-7, with no clear D. Germline V gives CDR1 SGHRS, CDR2 YFSETQ. V lost 1 base and J 2 bases, leaving 7 bases between the germline ends. The length of the CDR3 is 13 residues. CDR3 nucleotides: TGCGCCAGCAGCTTGACCCTAGCCTACGAGCAGTACTTC. Encoded protein: CASSLTLAYEQYF.

This clone was observed a handful of times. The V gene is TRBV6-5, the J gene TRBJ2-2; no clear D gene. Per the germline V gene, CDR1 is MNHEY and CDR2 is SVGAGI. The CDR3 has 13 amino acids. Deletions cut 2 bases from V and 6 bases from J, with 7 bases between. CDR3 bases: TGTGCCAGCAGTTACCTGGAAGCCGGGGAGCTGTTTTTT. This encodes CASSYLEAGELFF.

CDR3 in DNA: TGTGCCAGCAGCTTAGCTTGGGACAGCTCCTACGAGCAGTACTTC. It translates to CASSLAWDSSYEQYF. The rearrangement joins TRBV7-8 to TRBJ2-7, with 7 bases lining up with TRBD1. In germline, CDR1 is SGHVS, CDR2 FQNEAQ. V lost 0 bases, J lost 0 bases, and 2 bases stayed unmatched. The CDR3 contains 15 residues.

Concerning this clone: It is unclear where the CDR3 begins or ends on the DNA, so no DNA is shown, and the CDR3 is as TCRdb lists it. V is TRBV6-1 and J is TRBJ2-1; the table gives TRBD1 as D, unverified against the DNA. Germline-derived CDR1 and CDR2 are MNHNS and SASEGT. The CDR3 length equals 16 residues, ends included. The CDR3 loop is CASSEGVGRGAPSEFF.

V and J are TRBV6-5 and TRBJ2-5, with D possibly being TRBD1 (6 bases). This CDR3 has 13 amino acids. Trimming removed 2 bases at V and 4 bases at J, with 8 bases between. CDR1 and CDR2 from the germline V gene are MNHEY and SVGAGI. In DNA, the CDR3 is TGTGCCAGCAGTTACCCAGGGGTAGAGACCCAGTACTTC. Amino acid sequence: CASSYPGVETQYF.

The gene calls are TRBV7-2 and TRBJ2-3; D is possibly TRBD1 or TRBD2 (5 bases each). Germline CDR1 reads SGHTA; CDR2 reads FQGNSA. The CDR3 consists of 14 residues. V gave up 10 bases and J gave up 4 bases, with 18 bases separating them. The CDR3 region is CATRTGLMADTQYF. CDR3 in DNA: TGTGCCACCAGGACGGGGCTAATGGCAGATACGCAGTATTTT.